The present TCR beta chain was sequenced within a study of molecular identifiers for immune sequencing clone quantification. Germline V lookup: CDR1 MNHEY, CDR2 SVGEGT. V dropped 2 bases and J dropped 3 bases, with 17 bases sitting between them. CDR3 length equals 17 residues. For this clonotype: The target antigen is unknown.

Points from the study as a whole: It was shown that clones above 20 RNA copies held over 97% of effector molecules, but under 1% in naive cells.

A single record per CDR3 protein comes from TCRdb applying MiXCR to the PCR reads. The sample carries 37,000 or so distinct CDR3 sequences, about 18% recorded once. Naive CD8 T cells were picked out by sorting for CD8+CD4-CCR7+CD45RA+. The chain is built from TRBV6-2 or TRBV6-3 and TRBJ2-1; unclear D gene. Sequencing was done on a sample of naive CD8+ T cells from blood, with Jurkat cell RNA spiked in. Documented subset: FACS-sorted CD8+CD4-CCR7+CD45RA+ naive T cells. The TCR was taken from a human donor in good health. Some libraries in this study had Jurkat cell RNA spiked in. The chain's CDR3 is CASSYDIGRRVYNEQFF. CDR3 DNA sequence: TGTGCCAGCAGTTACGACATAGGACGGCGTGTCTACAATGAGCAGTTCTTC.